A selection of T cell receptor beta chains follows, all from one sample in a study of blood T cells in healthy people across ages. Each CDR3 protein is one row after TCRdb ran MiXCR on the 5' RACE reads. The repertoire holds roughly 800,000 distinct CDR3 sequences, with roughly 60% as singletons. Input material: blood. These receptors came from a man aged 25 to 40 in good health. The CDR3 runs from the conserved cysteine through the conserved F or W. The D gene is left open where the match is weak. Rows may omit the clone size; those that give it use once, few, many or a size class.

>TRBV4-3|TRBD2|NA|TRBJ2-7
CASSQARPAGDGTYEQYF
TGCGCCAGCAGCCAAGCTCGACCAGCGGGAGATGGAACCTACGAGCAGTACTTC
>TRBV14|NA|once|TRBJ2-7
CASSHIVSSYNEQYF
TGTGCCAGCAGCCACATCGTCAGCTCCTACAATGAGCAGTACTTC
>TRBV4-3|NA|few|TRBJ2-3
CASSQDIADGRTQYF
TGCGCCAGCAGCCAAGACATCGCCGACGGCCGAACGCAGTATTTT
>TRBV5-1|NA|NA|TRBJ2-1
CASSLGPRGASSYNEQFF
TGCGCCAGCAGCTTGGGACCGCGCGGTGCGAGCTCCTACAATGAGCAGTTCTTC
>TRBV20-1|NA|once|TRBJ2-5
CSALQGIQETQYF
TGCAGTGCTTTACAGGGAATCCAAGAGACCCAGTACTTC
>TRBV5-1|NA|NA|TRBJ2-4
CASSLGPNSAKNIQYF
TGCGCCAGCAGCTTGGGACCGAATTCAGCCAAAAACATTCAGTACTTC
>TRBV7-2|NA|NA|TRBJ1-5
CASTFNPGYNQPQHF
TGTGCCAGCACCTTTAACCCAGGGTACAATCAGCCCCAGCATTTT
>TRBV7-2|TRBD2|NA|TRBJ2-1
CASSPGPGGPGNEQFF
TGTGCCAGCAGCCCCGGCCCGGGAGGGCCAGGGAATGAGCAGTTCTTC
>TRBV7-2|NA|many|TRBJ2-3
CASTPPSVNTQYF
TGTGCCAGCACCCCTCCCAGTGTAAATACGCAGTATTTT
>TRBV5-1|NA|NA|TRBJ1-1
CASSPDSHTEAFF
TGCGCCAGCAGCCCGGACAGTCACACTGAAGCTTTCTTT
>TRBV28|NA|NA|TRBJ2-6
CASSLSGHGANVLTF
TGTGCCAGCAGTTTGTCGGGGCACGGGGCCAACGTCCTGACTTTC
>TRBV7-9|TRBD2|NA|TRBJ2-7
CASRPPGAGISYEQYF
TGTGCCAGCCGTCCCCCAGGAGCGGGGATCTCCTACGAGCAGTACTTC
>TRBV28|NA|NA|TRBJ1-1
CASSWTPNTEAFF
TGTGCCAGCAGCTGGACACCGAACACTGAAGCTTTCTTT
>TRBV7-2|NA|few|TRBJ1-2
CASSLGPGFYGYTF
TGTGCCAGCAGCTTAGGACCGGGGTTCTATGGCTACACCTTC
>TRBV6-2/TRBV6-3|NA|NA|TRBJ2-7
CASSYDVGTYEQYF
TGTGCCAGCAGTTACGATGTGGGGACCTACGAGCAGTACTTC
>TRBV27|TRBD2|NA|TRBJ2-7
CASRASGGKDEQYF
TGTGCCAGCAGGGCTAGCGGGGGAAAGGACGAGCAGTACTTC
>TRBV7-9|TRBD1|NA|TRBJ1-1
CASSPHRGAFF
TGTGCCAGCAGCCCCCACAGGGGAGCTTTCTTT
>TRBV12-3/TRBV12-4|TRBD1|NA|TRBJ1-2
CASSRGQAFYGYTF
TGTGCCAGCAGTCGGGGACAGGCTTTCTATGGCTACACCTTC
>TRBV20-1|TRBD2|many|TRBJ2-1
CSSRNPAGGWNEQFF
TGCAGTAGCCGAAATCCAGCGGGGGGGTGGAATGAGCAGTTCTTC
>TRBV5-6|NA|NA|TRBJ1-5
CASSSGVGRQPQHF
TGTGCCAGCAGCTCGGGTGTGGGGCGTCAGCCCCAGCATTTT
>TRBV12-3/TRBV12-4|NA|few|TRBJ1-5
CASAPSVSNQPQHF
TGTGCCAGCGCCCCATCCGTTAGCAATCAGCCCCAGCATTTT
>TRBV28|NA|many|TRBJ2-5
CASSSAGETQYF
TGTGCCAGCAGTTCGGCGGGAGAGACCCAGTACTTC
>TRBV6-5|TRBD2|NA|TRBJ2-7
CASSYPTSGVLNEQYF
TGTGCCAGCAGTTACCCGACTAGCGGGGTCCTCAATGAGCAGTACTTC
>TRBV15|NA|NA|TRBJ2-6
CATSRDLSGANVLTF
TGTGCCACCAGCAGAGACCTCTCTGGGGCCAACGTCCTGACTTTC
>TRBV7-2|TRBD2|few|TRBJ2-5
CASSVSGGHSRKETQYF
TGTGCCAGCAGCGTAAGCGGGGGACACTCTCGAAAAGAGACCCAGTACTTC
>TRBV7-2|NA|NA|TRBJ2-7
CASSYRDVGHEQYF
TGTGCCAGCAGCTACCGGGACGTCGGACACGAGCAGTACTTC
>TRBV12-3/TRBV12-4|TRBD1|NA|TRBJ2-5
CASSQRTGTETQYF
TGTGCCAGCAGTCAACGGACAGGGACGGAGACCCAGTACTTC